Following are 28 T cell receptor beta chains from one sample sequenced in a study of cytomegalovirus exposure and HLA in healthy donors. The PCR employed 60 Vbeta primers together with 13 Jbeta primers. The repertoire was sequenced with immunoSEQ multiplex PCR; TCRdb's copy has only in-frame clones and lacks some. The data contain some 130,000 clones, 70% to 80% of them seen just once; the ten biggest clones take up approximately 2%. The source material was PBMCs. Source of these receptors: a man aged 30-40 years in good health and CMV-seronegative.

CDR3: CASSTPRTSGQYEQYF. The CDR3 nucleotides are TGTGCCAGTAGTACCCCTCGGACTAGCGGACAGTACGAGCAGTACTTC. The chain is built from TRBV19 and TRBJ2-7, with 10 bases aligning to TRBD2. Germline V gene lookup returns CDR1 LNHDA and CDR2 SQIVND (reference sequence). This CDR3 region has 16 residues. V shed 4 bases and J 4 bases; nucleotides not matched to a gene: 10.

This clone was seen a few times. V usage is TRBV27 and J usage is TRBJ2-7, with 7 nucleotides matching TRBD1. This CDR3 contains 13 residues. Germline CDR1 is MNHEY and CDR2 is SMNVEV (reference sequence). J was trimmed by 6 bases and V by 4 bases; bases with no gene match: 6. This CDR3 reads CASSSKGASEQYF. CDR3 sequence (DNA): TGTGCCAGCAGTTCAAAGGGGGCAAGCGAGCAGTACTTC.

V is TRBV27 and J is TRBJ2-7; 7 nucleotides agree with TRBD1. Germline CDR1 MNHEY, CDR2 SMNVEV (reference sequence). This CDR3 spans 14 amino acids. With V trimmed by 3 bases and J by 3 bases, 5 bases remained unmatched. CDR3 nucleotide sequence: TGTGCCAGCAGTTTTTTTGCAGGGGGCTACGAGCAGTACTTC. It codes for CASSFFAGGYEQYF.

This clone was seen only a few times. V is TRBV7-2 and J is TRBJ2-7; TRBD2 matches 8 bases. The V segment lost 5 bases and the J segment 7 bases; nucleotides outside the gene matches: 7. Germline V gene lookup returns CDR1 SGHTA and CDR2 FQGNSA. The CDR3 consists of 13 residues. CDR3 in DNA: TGTGCCAGCAGCCCAGCGGGAGTGAGTGAGCAGTACTTC. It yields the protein CASSPAGVSEQYF.

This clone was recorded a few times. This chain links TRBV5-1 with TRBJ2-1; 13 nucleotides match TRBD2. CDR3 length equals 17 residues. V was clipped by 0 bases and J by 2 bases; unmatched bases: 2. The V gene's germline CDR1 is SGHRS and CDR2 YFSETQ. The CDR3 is CASSLALAGGPYNEQFF. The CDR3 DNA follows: TGCGCCAGCAGCTTGGCACTAGCGGGAGGGCCCTACAATGAGCAGTTCTTC.

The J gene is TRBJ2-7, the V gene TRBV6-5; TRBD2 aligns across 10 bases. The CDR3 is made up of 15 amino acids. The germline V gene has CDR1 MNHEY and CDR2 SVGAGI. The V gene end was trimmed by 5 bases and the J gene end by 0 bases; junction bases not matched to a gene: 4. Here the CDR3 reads CASSPGLAYSYEQYF. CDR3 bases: TGTGCCAGCAGTCCGGGACTAGCGTACTCCTACGAGCAGTACTTC.

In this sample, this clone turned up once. The CDR3 region is CSVGLAGGVYEQYF. The CDR3 DNA follows: TGCAGCGTGGGACTAGCGGGAGGAGTTTACGAGCAGTACTTC. The chain is built from TRBV29-1 and TRBJ2-7; 15 positions match TRBD2. The germline V gene has CDR1 SQVTM and CDR2 ANQGSEA. The J segment lost 4 bases and the V segment lost 6 bases, leaving 4 bases of the junction unmatched. The CDR3 consists of 14 residues.

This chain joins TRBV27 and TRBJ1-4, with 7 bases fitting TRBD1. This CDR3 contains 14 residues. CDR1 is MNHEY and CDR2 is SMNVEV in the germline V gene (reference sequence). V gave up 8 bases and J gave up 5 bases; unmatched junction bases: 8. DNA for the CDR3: TGTGCCAGCGCAGCAGGGACAGCGAATGAAAAACTGTTTTTT. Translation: CASAAGTANEKLFF.

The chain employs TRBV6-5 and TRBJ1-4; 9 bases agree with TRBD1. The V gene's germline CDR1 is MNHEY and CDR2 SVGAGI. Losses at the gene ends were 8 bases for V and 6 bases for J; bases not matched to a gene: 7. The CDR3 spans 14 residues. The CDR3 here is CASSRDRVDEKLFF. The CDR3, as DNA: TGTGCCAGCTCTAGGGACAGGGTAGATGAAAAACTGTTTTTT.

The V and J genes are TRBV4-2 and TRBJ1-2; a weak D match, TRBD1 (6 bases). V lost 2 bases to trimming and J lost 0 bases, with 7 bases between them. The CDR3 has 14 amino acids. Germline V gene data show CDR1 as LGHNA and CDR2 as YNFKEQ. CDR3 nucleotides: TGTGCCAGCAGCCAATCAGGGGCTAACTATGGCTACACCTTC. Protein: CASSQSGANYGYTF.

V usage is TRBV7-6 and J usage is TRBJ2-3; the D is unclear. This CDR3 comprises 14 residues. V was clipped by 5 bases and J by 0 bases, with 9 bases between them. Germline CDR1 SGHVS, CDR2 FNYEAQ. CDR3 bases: TGTGCCAGCAGCGAGATTCTTAGCACAGATACGCAGTATTTT. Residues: CASSEILSTDTQYF.

The CDR3: CASSQLAGQRGNTGELFF. Here the CDR3 DNA reads TGCGCCAGCAGCCAACTAGCGGGCCAAAGGGGGAACACCGGGGAGCTGTTTTTT. The chain links TRBV5-1 to TRBJ2-2, with 9 nucleotides matching TRBD2. Germline V CDR1 and CDR2: SGHRS, YFSETQ. J was trimmed by 1 base and V by 4 bases; bases with no gene match: 11. This CDR3 comprises 18 residues.

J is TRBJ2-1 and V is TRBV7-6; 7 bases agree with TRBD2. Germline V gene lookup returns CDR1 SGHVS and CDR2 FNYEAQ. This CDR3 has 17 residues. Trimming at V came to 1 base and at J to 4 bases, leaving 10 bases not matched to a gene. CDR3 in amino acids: CASSLVPGLAEYNEQFF. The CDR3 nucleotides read TGTGCCAGCAGCTTAGTACCCGGGCTAGCGGAATACAATGAGCAGTTCTTC.

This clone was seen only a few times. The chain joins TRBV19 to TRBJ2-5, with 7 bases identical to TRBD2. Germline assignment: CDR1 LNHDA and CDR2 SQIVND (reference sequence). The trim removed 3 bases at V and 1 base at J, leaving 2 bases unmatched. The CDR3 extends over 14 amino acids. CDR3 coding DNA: TGTGCCAGTAGTATTAGCGGGTTCCAAGAGACCCAGTACTTC. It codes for CASSISGFQETQYF.

As DNA, the CDR3 is TGTGCCAGTAGTATGCAATATACAGGGCGGGACTATGGCTACACCTTC. Protein: CASSMQYTGRDYGYTF. The chain has TRBV19 and TRBJ1-2; D might be TRBD1 (6 bases). CDR3 length: 16 residues. Trimming stripped 3 bases from V and 3 bases from J, with 17 bases between. Germline V gives CDR1 LNHDA, CDR2 SQIVND (reference sequence).

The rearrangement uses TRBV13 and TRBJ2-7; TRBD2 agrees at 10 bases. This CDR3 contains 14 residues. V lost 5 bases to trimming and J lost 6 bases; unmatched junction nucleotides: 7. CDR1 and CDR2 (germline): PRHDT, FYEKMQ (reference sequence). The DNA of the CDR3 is TGTGCCAGCAGCCTCTCGGGACTAGCGCCCGAGCAGTACTTC. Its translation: CASSLSGLAPEQYF.

The DNA of the CDR3 is TGCGCCAGCAGCTTAAGCGGGAGAAGTGTCACAGATACGCAGTATTTT. Protein sequence: CASSLSGRSVTDTQYF. The chain recombines TRBV5-1 with TRBJ2-3; 8 nucleotides agree with TRBD2. Germline CDR1 is SGHRS and CDR2 is YFSETQ. V lost 2 bases to trimming and J lost 2 bases; unmatched junction nucleotides: 7. This CDR3 has 16 residues.

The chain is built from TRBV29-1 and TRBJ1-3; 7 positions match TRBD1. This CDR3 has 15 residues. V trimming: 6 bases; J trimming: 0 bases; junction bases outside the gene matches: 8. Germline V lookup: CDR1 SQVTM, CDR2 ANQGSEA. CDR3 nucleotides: TGCAGCGTAGCTGGGACAGCGAGCTCTGGAAACACCATATATTTT. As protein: CSVAGTASSGNTIYF.

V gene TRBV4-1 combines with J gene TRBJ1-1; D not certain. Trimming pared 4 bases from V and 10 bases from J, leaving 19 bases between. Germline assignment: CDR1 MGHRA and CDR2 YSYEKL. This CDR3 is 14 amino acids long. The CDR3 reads CASSRALGARGAFF. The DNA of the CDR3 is TGCGCCAGCAGCCGGGCTCTTGGAGCCCGGGGAGCTTTCTTT.

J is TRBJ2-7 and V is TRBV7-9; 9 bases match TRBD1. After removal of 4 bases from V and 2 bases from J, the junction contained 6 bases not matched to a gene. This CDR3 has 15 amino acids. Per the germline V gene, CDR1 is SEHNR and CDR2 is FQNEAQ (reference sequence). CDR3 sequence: CASSSWTGAAYEQYF. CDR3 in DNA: TGTGCCAGCAGCTCTTGGACAGGGGCGGCCTACGAGCAGTACTTC.

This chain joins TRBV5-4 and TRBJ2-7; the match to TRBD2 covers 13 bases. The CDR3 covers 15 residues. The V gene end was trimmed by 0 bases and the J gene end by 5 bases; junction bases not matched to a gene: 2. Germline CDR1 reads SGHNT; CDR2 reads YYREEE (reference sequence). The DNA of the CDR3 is TGTGCCAGCAGCTTGGCCGGACTAGCGGGAGACGAGCAGTACTTC. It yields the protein CASSLAGLAGDEQYF.

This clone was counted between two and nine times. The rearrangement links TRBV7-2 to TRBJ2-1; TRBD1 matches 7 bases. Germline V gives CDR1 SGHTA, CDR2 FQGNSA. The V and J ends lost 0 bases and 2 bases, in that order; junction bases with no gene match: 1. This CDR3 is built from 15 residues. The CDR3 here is CASSLATGTYNEQFF. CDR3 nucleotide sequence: TGTGCCAGCAGCTTAGCGACAGGGACCTACAATGAGCAGTTCTTC.

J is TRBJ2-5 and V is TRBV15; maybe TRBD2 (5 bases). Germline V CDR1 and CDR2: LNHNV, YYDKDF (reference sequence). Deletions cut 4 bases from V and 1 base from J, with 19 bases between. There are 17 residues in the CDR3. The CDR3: CATSTQNRDLTQETQYF. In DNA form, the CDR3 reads TGTGCCACCAGCACTCAAAACCGGGATCTCACCCAAGAGACCCAGTACTTC.

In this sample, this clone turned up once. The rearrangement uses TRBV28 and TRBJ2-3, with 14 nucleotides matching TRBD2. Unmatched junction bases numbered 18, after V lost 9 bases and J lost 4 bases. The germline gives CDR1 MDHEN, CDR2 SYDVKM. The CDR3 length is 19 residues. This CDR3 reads CASTSYGTSGRHGSDTQYF. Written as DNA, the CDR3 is TGTGCCAGTACCTCCTATGGGACTAGCGGGAGACATGGGTCAGATACGCAGTATTTT.

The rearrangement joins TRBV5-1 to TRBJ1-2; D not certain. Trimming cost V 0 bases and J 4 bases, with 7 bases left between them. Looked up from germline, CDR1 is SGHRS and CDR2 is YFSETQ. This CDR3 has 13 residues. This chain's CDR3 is CASSLGSAYGYTF. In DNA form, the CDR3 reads TGCGCCAGCAGCTTGGGCAGCGCCTATGGCTACACCTTC.

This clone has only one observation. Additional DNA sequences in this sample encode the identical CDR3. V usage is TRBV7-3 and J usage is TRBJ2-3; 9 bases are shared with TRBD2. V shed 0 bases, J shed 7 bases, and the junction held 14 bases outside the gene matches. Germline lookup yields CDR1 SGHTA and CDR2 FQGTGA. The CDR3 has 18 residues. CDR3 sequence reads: CASSLTLNAGGPSNTQYF. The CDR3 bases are TGTGCCAGCAGCTTAACTCTTAATGCGGGAGGGCCCTCGAATACGCAGTATTTT.

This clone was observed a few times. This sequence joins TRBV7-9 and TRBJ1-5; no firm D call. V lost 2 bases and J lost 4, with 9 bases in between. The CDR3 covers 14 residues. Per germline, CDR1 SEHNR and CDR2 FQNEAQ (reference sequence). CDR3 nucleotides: TGTGCCAGCAGCTTAATGGCAGAAAATCAGCCCCAGCATTTT. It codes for CASSLMAENQPQHF.

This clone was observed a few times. The CDR3 loop is CASSLQGGSDTSTDTQYF. The CDR3 DNA is TGTGCCAGCAGCCTCCAGGGGGGATCGGATACTAGCACAGATACGCAGTATTTT. The rearrangement links TRBV4-2 to TRBJ2-3; weak D call: TRBD1 (7 bases). The CDR3 runs 18 residues. With 4 bases removed from V and 0 bases from J, the gap between germline ends came to 20 bases. Germline V gives CDR1 LGHNA, CDR2 YNFKEQ.